This T cell receptor (beta chain) was observed in a study of Tregs in tolerant kidney transplant recipients. Study summary: Recipients received nonmyeloablative bone marrow transplants from related graft donors, with transient mixed chimerism.

The germline V and J ends were trimmed by 4 bases and 3 bases, with 11 bases remaining between them. The germline gives CDR1 SGHRS, CDR2 YFSETQ. This CDR3 has 13 amino acids. Generated by immunoSEQ multiplex PCR, the TCRdb table keeps only in-frame clones and is missing some. In the table there are about 110,000 clones, 85% to 90% of which are singletons. This clone was observed a few times. The source of this sequence is a human donor who received a combined kidney and bone marrow transplant. V gene TRBV5-1 combines with J gene TRBJ2-7, with D possibly being TRBD1 (5 bases). Sequenced material: CD4+ T cells from blood, taken before the transplant. CDR3 in DNA: TGCGCCAGCAGCCCGGACACCTACTACGAGCAGTACTTC. This codes for CASSPDTYYEQYF. The full variable domain, its missing parts supplied by reference TRBV5-1 and TRBJ2-7, is KAGVTQTPRYLIKTRGQQVTLSCSPISGHRSVSWYQQTPGQGLQFLFEYFSETQRNKGNFPGRFSGRQFSNSRSEMNVSTLELGDSALYLCASSPDTYYEQYFGPGTRLTVT.